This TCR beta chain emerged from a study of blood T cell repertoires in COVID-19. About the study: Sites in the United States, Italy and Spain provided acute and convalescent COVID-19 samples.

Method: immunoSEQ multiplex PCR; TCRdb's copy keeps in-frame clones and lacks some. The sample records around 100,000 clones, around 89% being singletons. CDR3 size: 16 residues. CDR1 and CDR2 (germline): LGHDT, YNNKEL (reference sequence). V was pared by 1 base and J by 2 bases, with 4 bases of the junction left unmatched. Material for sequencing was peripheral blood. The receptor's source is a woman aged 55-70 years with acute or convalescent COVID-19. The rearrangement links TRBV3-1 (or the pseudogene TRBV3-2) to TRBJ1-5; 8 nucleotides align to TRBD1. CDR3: CASSQGGGQGNQPQHF. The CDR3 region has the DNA TGTGCCAGCAGCCAAGGGGGGGGACAGGGCAATCAGCCCCAGCATTTT.